Listed below are T cell receptor beta chains from one sample, sequenced in a study of blood T cell repertoires in COVID-19. Using immunoSEQ multiplex PCR, the repertoire was profiled, and TCRdb retains in-frame clones only, with some absent. The table has over 60,000 clones, 85% to 90% seen once. The specimen was peripheral blood. All receptors come from an elderly woman with active COVID-19. Both conserved end residues are part of each CDR3. The D gene is left open where the match is weak. Rows give clone size only sometimes, using once, few, many, or a class for an expanded clone.

>.|TRBD1|TRBJ1-1|TRBV28
CASSTWGQTSNTEAFF
TGTGCCAGCAGTACCTGGGGACAGACCTCGAACACTGAAGCTTTCTTT
>.|.|TRBJ1-1|TRBV11-2
CASSLAQGFQSEAFF
TGTGCCAGCAGCTTAGCTCAGGGGTTTCAATCTGAAGCTTTCTTT
>.|.|TRBJ1-2|TRBV6-5
CASSRGRVGGYTF
TGTGCCAGCAGTAGGGGGAGGGTCGGCGGCTACACCTTC
>.|.|TRBJ1-1|TRBV29-1
CSFGGPGEAFF
TGCAGCTTCGGTGGGCCTGGTGAAGCTTTCTTT
>.|TRBD2|TRBJ2-5|TRBV5-8
CASSLGLAGGKETQYF
TGTGCCAGCAGCTTGGGACTAGCGGGAGGAAAAGAGACCCAGTACTTC
>.|TRBD1|TRBJ1-3|TRBV5-6
CASSAQLGTDPGNTIYF
TGTGCCAGCAGCGCTCAACTCGGGACAGACCCTGGAAACACCATATATTTT
>.|.|TRBJ1-1|TRBV2
CASSEAVTGLEAFF
TGTGCCAGCAGTGAAGCAGTGACAGGACTTGAAGCTTTCTTT
>.|TRBD2|TRBJ2-7|TRBV6-2/TRBV6-3
CASSYSWLAGRSYEQYF
TGTGCCAGCAGTTACTCGTGGCTAGCGGGGCGCTCCTACGAGCAGTACTTC
>.|.|TRBJ2-7|TRBV19
CASSIGGSEQYF
TGTGCCAGTAGTATAGGAGGTTCCGAGCAGTACTTC
>once|TRBD1|TRBJ2-7|TRBV6-2/TRBV6-3
CASSIRDRAWQEQYF
TGTGCCAGCAGTATCCGGGACAGGGCCTGGCAAGAGCAGTACTTC
>.|TRBD1|TRBJ2-5|TRBV18
CASSPRQGIRETQYF
TGTGCCAGCTCACCGCGACAGGGGATTAGGGAGACCCAGTACTTC
>.|.|TRBJ2-6|TRBV7-8
CASSLDGASSGANVLTF
TGTGCCAGCAGCTTAGACGGTGCGAGCTCTGGGGCCAACGTCCTGACTTTC
>.|TRBD2|TRBJ2-1|TRBV7-2
CASSLDSGAPSNEQFF
TGTGCCAGCAGTCTAGATAGCGGGGCCCCCTCCAATGAGCAGTTCTTC
>.|TRBD1|TRBJ1-6|TRBV2
CASSDAGQNSPLHF
TGTGCCAGCAGTGACGCGGGACAGAATTCACCCCTCCACTTT
>.|.|TRBJ2-5|TRBV9
CASTPFPGGETQYF
TGTGCCAGCACCCCTTTTCCCGGGGGTGAGACCCAGTACTTC
>.|TRBD1|TRBJ2-7|TRBV5-1
CASSHGQGYEQYF
TGCGCCAGCAGCCACGGACAGGGCTACGAGCAGTACTTC
>.|TRBD1|TRBJ1-2|TRBV28
CASSPPGGGTLANYGYTF
TGTGCCAGCAGTCCACCAGGGGGCGGTACCCTAGCTAACTATGGCTACACCTTC
>.|.|TRBJ2-6|TRBV24-1
CATSDRGVLTF
TGTGCCACCAGTGATAGGGGGGTCCTGACTTTC
>.|.|TRBJ1-2|TRBV4-1
CASSQEWRIPSSYTF
TGCGCCAGCAGCCAAGAATGGCGGATCCCTTCCAGCTACACCTTC
>few|.|TRBJ1-5|TRBV5-6
CASSLGPRGSNQPQHF
TGTGCCAGCAGCTTGGGGCCCCGCGGAAGCAATCAGCCCCAGCATTTT
>once|TRBD1|TRBJ2-1|TRBV7-9
CASQGTVSYNEQFF
TGTGCCAGCCAGGGGACAGTCTCCTACAATGAGCAGTTCTTC
>.|.|TRBJ2-1|TRBV6-6
CASSYSKSGGGNEQFF
TGTGCCAGCAGTTACTCGAAATCCGGGGGAGGCAATGAGCAGTTCTTC
>.|TRBD1|TRBJ2-5|TRBV4-1
CASSQQRDRGETQYF
TGCGCCAGCAGCCAACAAAGGGACAGGGGCGAGACCCAGTACTTC
>.|.|TRBJ1-1|TRBV5-1
CARLQGDTEAFF
TGCGCCAGGTTGCAAGGGGACACTGAAGCTTTCTTT
>.|TRBD2|TRBJ2-1|TRBV6-4
CASSDSGLAAHYNEQFF
TGTGCCAGCAGTGACTCGGGACTAGCGGCTCACTACAATGAGCAGTTCTTC
>.|TRBD2|TRBJ2-1|TRBV7-2
CASSTGTSFYNEQFF
TGTGCCAGCAGCACGGGGACTAGCTTCTACAATGAGCAGTTCTTC
>.|.|TRBJ1-3|TRBV11-2
CATAGGGNTIYF
TGTGCCACCGCAGGAGGTGGAAACACCATATATTTT
>.|TRBD2|TRBJ2-1|TRBV10-3
CAISGVGGRDNEQFF
TGTGCCATCAGTGGGGTGGGCGGGAGAGACAATGAGCAGTTCTTC
>.|.|TRBJ2-7|TRBV3-1/TRBV3-2
CASSQGPYEQYF
TGTGCCAGCAGCCAAGGGCCCTACGAGCAGTACTTC
>.|TRBD1|TRBJ1-2|TRBV7-8
CASSPDTRGQIHGYTF
TGTGCCAGCAGCCCAGACACCCGGGGACAGATTCATGGCTACACCTTC
>.|TRBD2|TRBJ2-5|TRBV4-1
CASSLKRLAGVGETQYF
TGCGCCAGCAGCCTCAAGCGGCTAGCGGGAGTGGGAGAGACCCAGTACTTC
>.|TRBD1|TRBJ2-1|TRBV7-6
CASSLGQGRAYNEQFF
TGTGCCAGCAGCCTGGGACAGGGGAGGGCCTACAATGAGCAGTTCTTC
>once|TRBD1|TRBJ1-2|TRBV6-2/TRBV6-3
CASSYAQGALGYTF
TGTGCCAGCAGTTACGCACAGGGGGCCCTCGGCTACACCTTC
>.|.|TRBJ2-6|TRBV29-1
CSVDGSPQGAGANVLTF
TGCAGCGTTGACGGATCCCCTCAGGGTGCTGGGGCCAACGTCCTGACTTTC
>.|TRBD1|TRBJ2-1|TRBV3-1/TRBV3-2
CASSLSGTAYNEQFF
TGTGCCAGCAGCCTTTCCGGGACAGCCTACAATGAGCAGTTCTTC
>.|.|TRBJ1-3|TRBV5-5
CASRASSGNTIYF
TGTGCCAGCAGGGCCTCCTCTGGAAACACCATATATTTT
>.|.|TRBJ1-1|TRBV18
CASSPIGEAFF
TGTGCCAGCTCACCCATCGGTGAAGCTTTCTTT
>.|TRBD1|TRBJ2-2|TRBV7-9
CASSWGTGFHGELFF
TGTGCCAGCTCCTGGGGGACAGGGTTTCACGGGGAGCTGTTTTTT
>.|TRBD2|TRBJ2-5|TRBV7-3
CPRGDRGYF
TGCCCCCGGGGGGACCGGGGGTACTTC
>.|TRBD2|TRBJ2-1|TRBV30
CAASLTGTSGINEQFF
TGTGCCGCAAGCCTGACCGGGACTAGCGGGATCAATGAGCAGTTCTTC
>.|.|TRBJ1-3|TRBV6-5
CASSSGQFSGNTIYF
TGTGCCAGCAGTTCCGGACAGTTCTCTGGAAACACCATATATTTT
>once|.|TRBJ1-2|TRBV24-1
CATSDSRRVFGYTF
TGTGCCACCAGTGATTCGCGCAGGGTTTTTGGCTACACCTTC
>once|TRBD2|TRBJ2-5|TRBV2
CASSETSGSQETQYF
TGTGCCAGCAGTGAGACTAGCGGGAGCCAAGAGACCCAGTACTTC
>.|TRBD2|TRBJ2-7|TRBV4-3
CASSRGLAGNYEQYF
TGCGCCAGCAGCCGCGGACTAGCGGGAAACTACGAGCAGTACTTC
>.|.|TRBJ2-7|TRBV4-3
CASSQAVRYEQYF
TGCGCCAGCAGCCAAGCGGTCCGCTACGAGCAGTACTTC